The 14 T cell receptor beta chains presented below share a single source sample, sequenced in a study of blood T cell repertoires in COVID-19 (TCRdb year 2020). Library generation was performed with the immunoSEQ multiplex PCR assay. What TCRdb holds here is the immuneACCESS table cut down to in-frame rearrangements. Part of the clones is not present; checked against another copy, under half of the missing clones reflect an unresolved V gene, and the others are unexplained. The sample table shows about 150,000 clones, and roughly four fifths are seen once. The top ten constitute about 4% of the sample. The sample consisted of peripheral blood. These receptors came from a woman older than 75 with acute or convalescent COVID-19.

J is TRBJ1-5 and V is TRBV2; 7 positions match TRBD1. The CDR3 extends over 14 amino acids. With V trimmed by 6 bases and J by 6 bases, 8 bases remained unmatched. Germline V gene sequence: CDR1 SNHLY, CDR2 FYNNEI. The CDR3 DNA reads TGTGCCAGCAGAGACAGGGTGTCCGGTCAGCCCCAGCATTTT. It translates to CASRDRVSGQPQHF.

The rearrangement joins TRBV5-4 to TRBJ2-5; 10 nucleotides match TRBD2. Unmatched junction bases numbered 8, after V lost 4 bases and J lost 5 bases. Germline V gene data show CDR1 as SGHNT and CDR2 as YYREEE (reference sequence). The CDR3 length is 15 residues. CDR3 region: CASSLRDSGGETQYF. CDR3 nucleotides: TGTGCCAGCAGCCTCAGGGATAGCGGGGGGGAGACCCAGTACTTC.

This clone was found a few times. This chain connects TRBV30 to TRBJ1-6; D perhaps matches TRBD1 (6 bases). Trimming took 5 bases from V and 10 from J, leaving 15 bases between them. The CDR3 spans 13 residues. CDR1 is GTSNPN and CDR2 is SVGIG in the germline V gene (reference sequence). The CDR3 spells CAWSKQGDSPLHF. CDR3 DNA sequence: TGTGCCTGGTCCAAACAGGGCGACTCACCCCTCCACTTT.

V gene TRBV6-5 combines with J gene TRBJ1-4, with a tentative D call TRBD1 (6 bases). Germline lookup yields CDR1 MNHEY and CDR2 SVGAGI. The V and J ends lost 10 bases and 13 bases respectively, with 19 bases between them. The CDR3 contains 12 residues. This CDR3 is CATRGGGLLLFF. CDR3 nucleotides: TGTGCCACCAGAGGGGGGGGTCTGCTACTGTTTTTT.

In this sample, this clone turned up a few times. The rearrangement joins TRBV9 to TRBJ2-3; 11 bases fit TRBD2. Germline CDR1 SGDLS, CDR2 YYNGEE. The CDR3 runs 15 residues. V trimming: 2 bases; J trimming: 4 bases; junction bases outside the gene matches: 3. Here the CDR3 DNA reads TGTGCCAGCAGCGTTAGCGGGAGGGCCCCAGATACGCAGTATTTT. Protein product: CASSVSGRAPDTQYF. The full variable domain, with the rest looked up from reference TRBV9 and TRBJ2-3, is DSGVTQTPKHLITATGQRVTLRCSPRSGDLSVYWYQQSLDQGLQFLIQYYNGEERAKGNILERFSAQQFPDLHSELNLSSLELGDSALYFCASSVSGRAPDTQYFGPGTRLTVL.

CDR3 coding DNA: TGTGCCAGCAGCCTGACGGGACAGGGTACTAATTCACCCCTCCACTTT. Protein: CASSLTGQGTNSPLHF. The rearrangement uses TRBV5-4 and TRBJ1-6; TRBD1 matches 9 bases. The germline CDR1 and CDR2 sequences are SGHNT and YYREEE (reference sequence). Trimming took 4 bases from V and 6 from J; bases not matched to a gene: 8. The CDR3 extends over 16 amino acids.

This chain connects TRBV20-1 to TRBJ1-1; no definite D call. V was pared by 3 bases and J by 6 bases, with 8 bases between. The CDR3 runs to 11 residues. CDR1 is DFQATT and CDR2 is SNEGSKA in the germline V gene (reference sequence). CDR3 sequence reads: CSARAEAEAFF. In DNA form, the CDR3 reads TGCAGTGCTAGGGCGGAGGCTGAAGCTTTCTTT.

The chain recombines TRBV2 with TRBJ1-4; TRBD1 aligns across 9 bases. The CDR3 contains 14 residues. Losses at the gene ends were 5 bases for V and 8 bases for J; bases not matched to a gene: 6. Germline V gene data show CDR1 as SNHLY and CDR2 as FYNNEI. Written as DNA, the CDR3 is TGTGCCAGCAGTCGACAGGGGGTCGGGGAAAAACTGTTTTTT. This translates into CASSRQGVGEKLFF.

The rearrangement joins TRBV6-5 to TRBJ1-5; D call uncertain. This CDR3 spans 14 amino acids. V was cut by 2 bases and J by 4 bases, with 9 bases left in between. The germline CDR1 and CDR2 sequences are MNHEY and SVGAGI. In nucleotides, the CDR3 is TGTGCCAGCAGTTACATCGGGGTTAATCAGCCCCAGCATTTT. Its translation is CASSYIGVNQPQHF.

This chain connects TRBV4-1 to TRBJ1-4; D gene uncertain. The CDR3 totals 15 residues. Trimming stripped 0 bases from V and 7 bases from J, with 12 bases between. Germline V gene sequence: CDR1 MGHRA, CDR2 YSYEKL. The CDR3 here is CASSQDGSRGEKLFF. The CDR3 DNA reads TGCGCCAGCAGCCAAGATGGGAGTCGGGGTGAAAAACTGTTTTTT.

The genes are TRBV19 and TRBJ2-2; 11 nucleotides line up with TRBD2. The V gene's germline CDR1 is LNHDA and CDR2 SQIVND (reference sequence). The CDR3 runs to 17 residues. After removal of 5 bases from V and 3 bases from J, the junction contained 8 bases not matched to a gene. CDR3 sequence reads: CASSSGGSGRDTGELFF. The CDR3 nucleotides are TGTGCCAGTAGTTCCGGGGGTAGCGGGAGGGACACCGGGGAGCTGTTTTTT.

The CDR3 is CASSLETGFETQYF. In DNA, the CDR3 is TGTGCCAGCAGCTTAGAAACAGGGTTTGAGACCCAGTACTTC. This chain joins TRBV7-2 and TRBJ2-5; tentative D call: TRBD1 (6 bases). Per germline, CDR1 SGHTA and CDR2 FQGNSA. The V gene lost 1 base and the J gene lost 5 bases, with 11 bases spanning the gap. The CDR3 consists of 14 residues.

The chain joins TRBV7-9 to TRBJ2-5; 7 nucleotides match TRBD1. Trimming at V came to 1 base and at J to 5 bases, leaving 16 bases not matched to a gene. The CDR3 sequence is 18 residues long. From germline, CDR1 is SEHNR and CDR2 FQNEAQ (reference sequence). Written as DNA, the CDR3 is TGTGCCAGCAGCTTAGGGTGGGACAGTGGAATTGCAGTTGAGACCCAGTACTTC. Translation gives CASSLGWDSGIAVETQYF.

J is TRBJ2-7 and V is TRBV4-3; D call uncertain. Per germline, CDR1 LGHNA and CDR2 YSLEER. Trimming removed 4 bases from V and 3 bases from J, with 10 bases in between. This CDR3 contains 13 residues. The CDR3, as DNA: TGCGCCAGCAGCCGGTCAATAGACTACGAGCAGTACTTC. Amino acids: CASSRSIDYEQYF.